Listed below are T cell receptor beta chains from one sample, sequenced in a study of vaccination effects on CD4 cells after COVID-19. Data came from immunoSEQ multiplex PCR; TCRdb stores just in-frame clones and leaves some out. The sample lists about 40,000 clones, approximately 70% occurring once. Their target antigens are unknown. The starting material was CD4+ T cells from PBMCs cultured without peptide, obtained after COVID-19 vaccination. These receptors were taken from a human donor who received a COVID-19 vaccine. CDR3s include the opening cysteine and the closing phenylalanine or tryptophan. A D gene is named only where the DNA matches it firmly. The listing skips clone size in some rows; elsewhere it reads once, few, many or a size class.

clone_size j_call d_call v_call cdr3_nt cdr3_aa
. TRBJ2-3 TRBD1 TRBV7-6 TGTGCCAGCAGCGACAGGGGGCTCGGCACAGATACGCAGTATTTT CASSDRGLGTDTQYF
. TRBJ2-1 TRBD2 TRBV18 TGTGCCAGCTCACCACTAGGAGCGGGGTTTGATGAGCAGTTCTTC CASSPLGAGFDEQFF
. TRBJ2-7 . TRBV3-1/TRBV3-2 TGTGCCAGCAGAGTTGGCGGCGAGCAGTACTTC CASRVGGEQYF
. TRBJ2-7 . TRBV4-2 TGTGCCAGCAGCCAAGATTGGGGTGTGTTCTACGAGCAGTACTTC CASSQDWGVFYEQYF
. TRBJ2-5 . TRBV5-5 TGTGCCAGCAGCTTGGCCCCTATGAGGGGGGTTCAAGAGACCCAGTACTTC CASSLAPMRGVQETQYF
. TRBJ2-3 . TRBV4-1 TGCGCCAGCAGCCAGGGGGCCAGCCGACTAACCACAGATACGCAGTATTTT CASSQGASRLTTDTQYF
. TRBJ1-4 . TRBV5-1 TGCGCCAGCAGCTTGGACTCCTTAGGAGAAAAACTGTTTTTT CASSLDSLGEKLFF
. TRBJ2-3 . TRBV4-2 TGTGCCAGCAGCCAAGAACGAGCCACAGATACGCAGTATTTT CASSQERATDTQYF
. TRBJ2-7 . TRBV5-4 TGTGCCAGCAGGCCCGGAGGTCCAGGGATGGGCATGTACGAGCAGTACTTC CASRPGGPGMGMYEQYF
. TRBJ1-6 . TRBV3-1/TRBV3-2 TGTGCCAGCAGCCTGCTCCGGGTCGGCAATTCACCCCTCCACTTT CASSLLRVGNSPLHF
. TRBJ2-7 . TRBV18 TGTGCCAGCTCACCCGATAGATTGAGGGGAACCTACGAGCAGTACTTC CASSPDRLRGTYEQYF
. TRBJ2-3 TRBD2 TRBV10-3 TGTGCCACCTTAACTAGCGGGAGGGCCGGTGGATCCACAGATACGCAGTATTTT CATLTSGRAGGSTDTQYF
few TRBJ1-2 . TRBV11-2 TGTGCCAGCAGCGTAGGGGAAGGTCGGGGGGGCTACACCTTC CASSVGEGRGGYTF
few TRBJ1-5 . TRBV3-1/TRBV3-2 TGTGCCAGCAGCGTCTTGGGTCAGCCCCAGCATTTT CASSVLGQPQHF
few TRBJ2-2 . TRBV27 TGTGCCAGCAGTTTATCACGGGGTTGGGCCGGGGAGCTGTTTTTT CASSLSRGWAGELFF
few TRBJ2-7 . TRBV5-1 TGCGCCAGCAGCTTGGATTACGAGCAGTACTTC CASSLDYEQYF